These T cell receptor beta chains were read from a single sample in a study of cytomegalovirus exposure and HLA in healthy donors. Measured with immunoSEQ multiplex PCR; TCRdb has only the in-frame clones, and not every one. In total, the table holds over 35,000 clones. Material: PBMCs. The receptors come from a woman in her 30s in good health and CMV-seronegative. Both conserved end residues are part of each CDR3. Fields, in order: V gene, D gene, J gene, CDR3 protein, CDR3 DNA. D genes are given only for firm matches.

TRBV4-1	.	TRBJ2-3	CASSLPQDTQYF	TGCGCCAGCAGTCTACCCCAAGATACGCAGTATTTT
TRBV4-3	TRBD1	TRBJ2-1	CASSSNTGTGDNEQFF	TGCGCCAGCAGCTCCAACACCGGGACAGGGGACAATGAGCAGTTCTTC
TRBV4-1	TRBD2	TRBJ2-3	CASSLYSGSQADTQYF	TGCGCCAGCAGCCTCTATAGCGGGAGTCAGGCAGATACGCAGTATTTT
TRBV29-1	.	TRBJ2-6	CSARSGANVLTF	TGCAGCGCCCGCTCTGGGGCCAACGTCCTGACTTTC
TRBV28	TRBD1	TRBJ2-5	CASRLDGQGRETQYF	TGTGCCAGCAGACTGGACGGACAGGGGCGAGAGACCCAGTACTTC
TRBV19	TRBD1	TRBJ2-1	CASSDGTGIRLGEQFF	TGTGCCAGTAGTGATGGGACAGGGATCCGACTTGGTGAGCAGTTCTTC
TRBV19	.	TRBJ2-2	CASKTRANTGELFF	TGTGCCAGTAAGACTAGAGCGAACACCGGGGAGCTGTTTTTT
TRBV27	.	TRBJ2-1	CASSFLREQFF	TGTGCCAGCAGTTTTTTGCGGGAGCAGTTCTTC
TRBV4-3	.	TRBJ2-1	CASSQDSASSYNEQFF	TGCGCCAGCAGCCAAGATTCTGCTAGCTCCTACAATGAGCAGTTCTTC
TRBV20-1	.	TRBJ2-7	CSAPSSVEQYF	TGCAGTGCGCCCTCTAGTGTCGAGCAGTACTTC
TRBV6-5	TRBD2	TRBJ2-7	CASSYSSGGLDEQYF	TGTGCCAGCAGTTACTCTTCGGGGGGGCTGGACGAGCAGTACTTC
TRBV4-1	TRBD1	TRBJ1-2	CASSTGGIYGYTF	TGCGCCAGCTCTACAGGGGGGATCTATGGCTACACCTTC
TRBV30	TRBD1	TRBJ2-2	CACDRAANTGELFF	TGTGCCTGTGACAGGGCCGCGAACACCGGGGAGCTGTTTTTT
TRBV7-9	TRBD1	TRBJ2-1	CASSARLGQGGDEQFF	TGTGCCAGCAGCGCCCGCCTGGGACAGGGCGGGGATGAGCAGTTCTTC
TRBV10-3	TRBD1	TRBJ2-1	CAISVGGQGADEQFF	TGTGCCATCAGTGTCGGGGGACAGGGGGCGGATGAGCAGTTCTTC
TRBV18	TRBD1	TRBJ1-2	CASSRNSDTFAGGAGGYTF	TGTGCCAGCTCAAGGAACTCCGATACATTCGCAGGGGGCGCCGGAGGCTACACCTTC
TRBV7-8	.	TRBJ1-4	CASSSPIRGSGEKLFF	TGTGCCAGCAGCTCCCCGATTCGTGGTAGCGGTGAAAAACTGTTTTTT
TRBV29-1	.	TRBJ1-6	CSVASSYNSPLHF	TGCAGCGTAGCGAGCTCCTATAATTCACCCCTCCACTTT
TRBV4-2	.	TRBJ2-7	CASSHVTSPEQYF	TGTGCCAGCAGCCATGTAACTAGTCCCGAGCAGTACTTC
TRBV4-2	.	TRBJ2-4	CASSQEPRPLGAKNIQYF	TGTGCCAGCAGCCAAGAACCGAGGCCCTTGGGTGCCAAAAACATTCAGTACTTC
TRBV5-1	.	TRBJ1-3	CASSLRAGNSGNTIYF	TGCGCCAGCAGCTTGAGGGCGGGGAATTCTGGAAACACCATATATTTT
TRBV30	.	TRBJ1-5	CAWSSGSNQPQHF	TGTGCCTGGAGCAGCGGCAGCAATCAGCCCCAGCATTTT
TRBV7-9	TRBD2	TRBJ2-7	CASRPGLAGVEQYF	TGTGCCAGCAGGCCAGGACTAGCGGGAGTCGAGCAGTACTTC
TRBV13	.	TRBJ1-1	CASSLGRPMNTEAFF	TGTGCCAGCAGCTTAGGGCGGCCCATGAACACTGAAGCTTTCTTT
TRBV28	.	TRBJ1-2	CASSLSSYGYTF	TGTGCCAGCAGTTTATCCAGTTATGGCTACACCTTC
TRBV7-9	.	TRBJ2-7	CASSPAGQTFGEEQYF	TGTGCCAGCAGCCCCGCGGGGCAGACATTCGGGGAGGAGCAGTACTTC
TRBV2	.	TRBJ1-5	CASSEAPRGYNQPQHF	TGTGCCAGCAGTGAAGCGCCCAGGGGTTACAATCAGCCCCAGCATTTT
TRBV9	.	TRBJ1-5	CASSKGSNQPQHF	TGTGCCAGCAGCAAGGGGAGCAATCAGCCCCAGCATTTT
TRBV4-2	.	TRBJ2-1	CASSQDSSGFYNEQFF	TGTGCCAGCAGCCAAGATTCCAGCGGATTCTACAATGAGCAGTTCTTC
TRBV29-1	.	TRBJ2-3	CSVVGRNTDTQYF	TGCAGCGTTGTTGGCAGGAACACAGATACGCAGTATTTT
TRBV18	.	TRBJ1-5	CASSVNGGIGQPQHF	TGTGCCAGCTCGGTGAACGGGGGAATAGGTCAGCCCCAGCATTTT
TRBV30	TRBD1	TRBJ1-1	CAWTIGQGGTEAFF	TGTGCCTGGACTATTGGACAGGGTGGGACTGAAGCTTTCTTT
TRBV5-6	.	TRBJ1-5	CASSLGTYSNQPQHF	TGTGCCAGCAGCTTGGGCACCTATAGCAATCAGCCCCAGCATTTT
TRBV18	.	TRBJ2-7	CASSPPLGSGYEQYF	TGTGCCAGCTCACCACCTCTGGGTAGCGGCTACGAGCAGTACTTC
TRBV9	TRBD2	TRBJ2-1	CASSPIAGGLKNEQFF	TGTGCCAGCAGCCCAATAGCGGGAGGGTTGAAAAATGAGCAGTTCTTC
TRBV30	TRBD1	TRBJ1-4	CAWSVQGILEKLFF	TGTGCCTGGAGTGTACAGGGGATTCTTGAAAAACTGTTTTTT
TRBV6-6	TRBD1	TRBJ1-2	CASSYSGQPSNYGYTF	TGTGCCAGCAGTTACTCGGGACAGCCCTCTAACTATGGCTACACCTTC
TRBV7-9	TRBD2	TRBJ2-1	CASSPRGLAYSSYNEQFF	TGTGCCAGCAGCCCCAGGGGACTAGCGTACAGCTCCTACAATGAGCAGTTCTTC
TRBV6-1	.	TRBJ2-1	CASRTSDTHEQFF	TGTGCCAGCCGGACTTCCGACACTCATGAGCAGTTCTTC
TRBV30	.	TRBJ2-7	CAWSVQVGYEQYF	TGTGCCTGGAGTGTACAGGTAGGGTACGAGCAGTACTTC
TRBV19	.	TRBJ1-5	CASRRGGSSNQPQHF	TGTGCCAGTCGAAGGGGGGGGTCTAGCAATCAGCCCCAGCATTTT
TRBV4-3	.	TRBJ2-3	CASSQDSLYTQYF	TGCGCCAGCAGCCAAGATAGCTTATATACGCAGTATTTT
TRBV28	TRBD2	TRBJ2-7	CASIREGLIEQYF	TGTGCCAGCATACGGGAGGGGCTAATCGAGCAGTACTTC
TRBV7-6	.	TRBJ1-5	CASSGGEYQPQHF	TGTGCCAGCTCGGGGGGGGAGTACCAGCCCCAGCATTTT
TRBV4-1	TRBD2	TRBJ2-5	CASSQGGGRALETQYF	TGCGCCAGCAGCCAGGGGGGCGGGAGGGCCCTGGAGACCCAGTACTTC
TRBV19	TRBD2	TRBJ2-7	CASSPRTSGAYEQYF	TGTGCCAGTAGTCCCCGGACTAGCGGGGCCTACGAGCAGTACTTC
TRBV18	.	TRBJ1-1	CASSRSQSSNTEAFF	TGTGCCAGCTCACGCTCCCAGTCTTCCAACACTGAAGCTTTCTTT
TRBV30	TRBD1	TRBJ1-2	CAWSLTGTGYTF	TGTGCCTGGAGTTTGACAGGGACTGGCTACACCTTC
TRBV18	.	TRBJ2-7	CASSPTGDTASEQYF	TGTGCCAGCTCGCCCACGGGAGACACTGCCTCCGAGCAGTACTTC
TRBV27	TRBD1	TRBJ2-7	CASSLYRGYEQYF	TGTGCCAGCAGTTTATACAGGGGGTACGAGCAGTACTTC
TRBV6-1	TRBD1	TRBJ2-2	CASSPRTGNTGELFF	TGTGCCAGCAGTCCTCGGACAGGGAACACCGGGGAGCTGTTTTTT
TRBV28	.	TRBJ1-5	CASSPVDFGNQPQHF	TGTGCCAGCAGCCCTGTGGACTTTGGGAATCAGCCCCAGCATTTT
TRBV19	.	TRBJ2-5	CASSPYRDWETQYF	TGTGCCAGTAGCCCATACCGGGATTGGGAGACCCAGTACTTC
TRBV19	TRBD1	TRBJ2-7	CASSIKMTDRVHEQYF	TGTGCCAGTAGTATAAAGATGACGGACAGGGTCCACGAGCAGTACTTC
TRBV28	TRBD1	TRBJ1-2	CASSWGQLGYTF	TGTGCCAGCAGCTGGGGACAGTTGGGCTACACCTTC